This T cell receptor (beta chain) stems from a study of blood T cell repertoires in COVID-19. Clinical histories supplied by participants themselves formed the basis of cohort assignment. In the case of this clone: Other DNA sequences in the same sample also yield this CDR3.

Sequencing was performed with immunoSEQ multiplex PCR; in TCRdb, only in-frame clones are kept and a portion is missing. This sample has 500,000 or so clones; 87% occur once, and the top ten carry roughly 0.72%. The CDR3 extends over 15 amino acids. Per the germline V gene, CDR1 is ENHRY and CDR2 is SYGVKD. With 0 bases removed from V and 5 bases from J, the gap between germline ends came to 10 bases. V and J are TRBV10-3 and TRBJ1-4, with D uncertain. The sequence derives from a woman aged 18-29 years who had recovered from COVID-19. Material: PBMCs or T cells enriched from blood (not recorded which). CDR3 loop: CAISESGEENEKLFF. CDR3 bases: TGTGCCATCAGTGAGTCTGGCGAGGAAAATGAAAAACTGTTTTTT.